This is a list of T cell receptor beta chains from one sample in a study of cytomegalovirus exposure and HLA in healthy donors. Data came from immunoSEQ multiplex PCR; TCRdb stores just in-frame clones and leaves some out. This table has around 190,000 clones, about 89% appearing once. The sample taken for sequencing was PBMCs. The receptors derive from a man aged 25-45 years in good health and CMV-seropositive. Both conserved end residues are part of each CDR3. D genes are given only for firm matches. Expanded clones are given a class, and other clones once, few, many or no size at all.

d_call,clone_size,j_call,v_call,cdr3_length,cdr3_nt,cdr3_aa
TRBD2,NA,TRBJ2-7,TRBV28,17,TGTGCCAGCAGTCTCGGGCTAGCGGGAGTGGCACCCTACGAGCAGTACTTC,CASSLGLAGVAPYEQYF
NA,NA,TRBJ1-2,TRBV4-3,15,TGCGCCAGCAGCCAAGAACAGGGAAAGAACTATGGCTACACCTTC,CASSQEQGKNYGYTF
NA,few,TRBJ2-7,TRBV9,13,TGTGCCAGCAGCATCGGGACGTCCTACGAGCAGTACTTC,CASSIGTSYEQYF
NA,few,TRBJ1-6,TRBV28,16,TGTGCCACGTCCAATTTGGGACTAACCTATAATTCACCCCTCCACTTT,CATSNLGLTYNSPLHF
NA,NA,TRBJ2-7,TRBV4-2,15,TGTGCCAGCAGCCAATCAGGGATAGGGACCTACGAGCAGTACTTC,CASSQSGIGTYEQYF
NA,few,TRBJ2-3,TRBV7-8,14,TGTGCCAGCAGCCTAGTTACGCGGGGAGATACGCAGTATTTT,CASSLVTRGDTQYF
NA,few,TRBJ2-7,TRBV28,13,TGTGCCAGCGCCTCCACGGGGCGCTACGAGCAGTACTTC,CASASTGRYEQYF
NA,NA,TRBJ1-1,TRBV5-1,15,TGCGCCAGCAGCTTGGGGTGGTCTCTGAACACTGAAGCTTTCTTT,CASSLGWSLNTEAFF
NA,NA,TRBJ2-7,TRBV6-5,15,TGTGCCACCTCCACCCCGAGGCAGGGTTCCTACGAGCAGTACTTC,CATSTPRQGSYEQYF
TRBD2,NA,TRBJ2-5,TRBV2,15,TGTGCCAGCAGCCTAGCGGGGGGCCGCCAAGAGACCCAGTACTTC,CASSLAGGRQETQYF
NA,NA,TRBJ1-5,TRBV7-2,15,TGTGCCAGCAGCTTACGGGCAGGGGCGGATCAGCCCCAGCATTTT,CASSLRAGADQPQHF
NA,NA,TRBJ2-2,TRBV7-6,15,TGTGCCAGCAGCAGATCGGGACAGAACACCGGGGAGCTGTTTTTT,CASSRSGQNTGELFF
TRBD1,NA,TRBJ1-1,TRBV5-1,17,TGCGCCAGCAGCTCTTTCCGGGACAGGGGGCAGGGGACTGAAGCTTTCTTT,CASSSFRDRGQGTEAFF
NA,NA,TRBJ1-5,TRBV28,15,TGTGCCAGCAGTTCGGGGACCATCGGCGGTCAGCCCCAGCATTTT,CASSSGTIGGQPQHF
NA,NA,TRBJ2-7,TRBV5-6,13,TGTGCCAGCAGCTTGTGGGCAGGGAACGAGCAGTACTTC,CASSLWAGNEQYF
NA,NA,TRBJ1-2,TRBV13,13,TGTGCCAGCAGCCTAAGGGGTAACTATGGCTACACCTTC,CASSLRGNYGYTF
NA,NA,TRBJ2-7,TRBV9,14,TGTGCCAGCAGCGTAGGCTTGGGATTCTACGAGCAGTACTTC,CASSVGLGFYEQYF
NA,NA,TRBJ1-2,TRBV25-1,12,TGTGCCAGCAGTGAAACGGTGTCCGGCTACACCTTC,CASSETVSGYTF
NA,NA,TRBJ2-3,TRBV28,11,TGTGCCAGCAGTTTATTGGATACGCAGTATTTT,CASSLLDTQYF
TRBD1,NA,TRBJ1-1,TRBV2,16,TGTGCCAGCAACCCGGACAGGGGGGACATGAACACTGAAGCTTTCTTT,CASNPDRGDMNTEAFF
TRBD2,NA,TRBJ2-7,TRBV6-1,14,TGTGCCAGCCGGGGGAGGGAAAGCTCCTACGAGCAGTACTTC,CASRGRESSYEQYF
TRBD1,NA,TRBJ1-5,TRBV25-1,16,TGTGCCAGCAGTGGCGCAGGGCACAGGGGACATCAGCCCCAGCATTTT,CASSGAGHRGHQPQHF
NA,few,TRBJ1-4,TRBV6-5,14,TGTGCCAGCAGCCCCGGGGGAGGGTATGAAAAACTGTTTTTT,CASSPGGGYEKLFF
NA,NA,TRBJ2-7,TRBV11-3,15,TGTGCCAGCAGCTTGCCGACAGGACCCCCTGGCGAGCAGTACTTC,CASSLPTGPPGEQYF
NA,NA,TRBJ2-1,TRBV27,14,TGTGCCAGCAGCCGCTCTGGACTATACAATGAGCAGTTCTTC,CASSRSGLYNEQFF
NA,once,TRBJ2-3,TRBV6-1,13,TGTGCCAGCAACGCGGGGAGCACAGATACGCAGTATTTT,CASNAGSTDTQYF
NA,NA,TRBJ2-7,TRBV9,15,TGTGCCAGCAGCGGCCACAAGGGCGGGATCGACGAGCAGTACTTC,CASSGHKGGIDEQYF
NA,NA,TRBJ2-3,TRBV18,17,TGTGCCAGCTCACCTCGGCAGGGGTCCTCTAGCACAGATACGCAGTATTTT,CASSPRQGSSSTDTQYF
NA,NA,TRBJ1-1,TRBV9,13,TGTGCCAGCAGCGACCTCGGTCGGACTGAAGCTTTCTTT,CASSDLGRTEAFF
NA,NA,TRBJ2-7,TRBV5-6,14,TGTGCCAGCAGCTTCGGGGCGCAGTTCAACGAGCAGTACTTC,CASSFGAQFNEQYF
NA,once,TRBJ1-1,TRBV7-3,13,TGTGCCAGCAGCTCGACATACAACACTGAAGCTTTCTTT,CASSSTYNTEAFF
NA,NA,TRBJ1-4,TRBV5-1,15,TGCGCCAGCAGCACCGGACAGACTGCTAATGAAAAACTGTTTTTT,CASSTGQTANEKLFF
TRBD1,NA,TRBJ2-7,TRBV11-2,15,TGTGCCAGCAGTCATTCCGGGACAGGCTCTCGCGAGCAGTACTTC,CASSHSGTGSREQYF
NA,once,TRBJ1-4,TRBV7-9,14,TGTGCCAGCAGCTTAGGCGGACGGAATGAAAAACTGTTTTTT,CASSLGGRNEKLFF
NA,NA,TRBJ2-7,TRBV27,11,TGTGCCAGCAGTTGGGGTTACGAGCAGTACTTC,CASSWGYEQYF
TRBD1,NA,TRBJ2-2,TRBV19,16,TGTGCCAGTAGTATCCCAGGGGGATGGAACACCGGGGAGCTGTTTTTT,CASSIPGGWNTGELFF
TRBD1,NA,TRBJ2-7,TRBV28,15,TGTGCCAGCAGTCCAACAGGGGCGGGCTGGGGGGAGCAGTACTTC,CASSPTGAGWGEQYF
TRBD1,once,TRBJ1-5,TRBV18,16,TGTGCCAGCTCAGAGACAGGGGGCTATAGCAATCAGCCCCAGCATTTT,CASSETGGYSNQPQHF
NA,NA,TRBJ2-3,TRBV18,15,TGTGCCAGCTCACCGGGACGGGGTAGCACAGATACGCAGTATTTT,CASSPGRGSTDTQYF
NA,few,TRBJ1-1,TRBV18,13,TGTGCCAGCTCGGCTACAAAGAGCGCTGAAGCTTTCTTT,CASSATKSAEAFF
TRBD1,NA,TRBJ2-7,TRBV5-1,14,TGCGCCAGCAGCTTGGACGGACAGGGATACGAGCAGTACTTC,CASSLDGQGYEQYF
NA,NA,TRBJ1-5,TRBV6-1,15,TGTGCCAGCAGGCTTGGGTACCTGGGCAATCAGCCCCAGCATTTT,CASRLGYLGNQPQHF
TRBD2,NA,TRBJ2-3,TRBV5-1,17,TGCGCCAGCAGCTTGGAGGCTAGCGGGAGGGGAACAGATACGCAGTATTTT,CASSLEASGRGTDTQYF
NA,NA,TRBJ2-5,TRBV10-3,12,TGTGCCATCAGCATGACACGAGAGACCCAGTACTTC,CAISMTRETQYF
NA,once,TRBJ1-3,TRBV2,15,TGTGCCAGCAGTCGAGAAGTTAGCTCTGGAAACACCATATATTTT,CASSREVSSGNTIYF
NA,NA,TRBJ1-3,TRBV4-3,14,TGCGCCAGCAGCCAGCAGGGTTACGGAAACACCATATATTTT,CASSQQGYGNTIYF
NA,NA,TRBJ1-1,TRBV6-5,15,TGTGCCAGCAGTTACCAGTCGCTCATGAACACTGAAGCTTTCTTT,CASSYQSLMNTEAFF